Below, one T cell receptor (beta chain) is given with its context. Its antigen is unknown. Assay: immunoSEQ multiplex PCR; the TCRdb copy retains only in-frame clones and omits some. This table holds several thousand clones, more than 80% found once. Recipients were bled about 28 days pretransplant and at posttransplant days 30, 100, 180. Looked up from germline, CDR1 is MNHNS and CDR2 is SASEGT. This CDR3 has 15 residues. The data derive from a study of T cell clonotyping in hematopoietic cell transplantation. General observations from the study: Pathologically expanded recipient clonotypes increased progressively from day 30 to day 180 as diversity fell. CD4 and CD8 repertoire contributions could not be separated without sorting.

The clonotype comes from a female patient aged 50 to 65 who had an allogeneic stem cell transplant from an unrelated donor, so the T cells may come from the graft donor. Some clones in this sample may be carry-over from other donors' samples. The chain is built from TRBV6-1 and TRBJ2-1; 9 nucleotides agree with TRBD2. Sequencing used PBMCs, obtained 180 days after allogeneic stem cell transplant. CDR3 nucleotides: TGTGCAGGGCGAGCTCGCCTAGCGGGATCCACACCCCAGTTCTTC. This encodes CAGRARLAGSTPQFF.